What follows are 3 T cell receptor beta chains derived from one specimen sequenced in a study of shared clonotypes between healthy human individuals. Generated by immunoSEQ multiplex PCR, the TCRdb table keeps only in-frame clones and is missing some. The repertoire has 2 million to 2.5 million clones, 85% to 95% of them found once; the top ten carry 0.39%. Sequencing input: naive CD4+ T cells from PBMCs. As to subset: CD45RA+ positively selected. The receptors originated from a man younger than 30 in good health. Some clones in this sample may be carry-over from other donors' samples.

The chain employs TRBV7-9 and TRBJ1-1; 7 positions agree with TRBD1. Germline CDR1 SEHNR, CDR2 FQNEAQ (reference sequence). The CDR3 length is 14 residues. Losses at the gene ends were 10 bases for V and 4 bases for J; bases not matched to a gene: 12. CDR3: CATDPRQGITEAFF. The CDR3 nucleotides read TGTGCCACTGACCCCCGACAGGGAATCACTGAAGCTTTCTTT.

The V and J genes are TRBV11-2 and TRBJ1-2; the D is unclear. This CDR3 is built from 15 residues. Germline V lookup: CDR1 SGHAT, CDR2 FQNNGV. Trimming left V 1 base short and J 4 bases short, with 13 bases between. For the CDR3, the DNA is TGTGCCAGCAGCTTAGTGGCAGCCGCCGCCTATGGCTACACCTTC. Amino acids: CASSLVAAAAYGYTF.

V and J are TRBV29-1 and TRBJ1-5; maybe TRBD1 (5 bases). V lost 5 bases and J lost 3, with 14 bases in between. The CDR3 is 14 amino acids. CDR1 and CDR2 (germline): SQVTM, ANQGSEA. The CDR3 sequence: CSVSMGGNNQPQHF. The CDR3 DNA sequence: TGCAGCGTTTCAATGGGGGGGAACAATCAGCCCCAGCATTTT.